This section outlines one T cell receptor beta chain sequence together with its context. Its antigen remains unknown. PCR used 60 Vbeta primers and 13 Jbeta primers. Sequencing used immunoSEQ multiplex PCR; TCRdb keeps in-frame clones, though not all of them. The sample contains some 150,000 clones, 79% of which appear only once. This entry comes from a study of cytomegalovirus exposure and HLA in healthy donors. General observations from the study: DRB1 showed the most TCR associations and HLA-C the fewest in a later analysis, as rates varied by HLA locus. Rare TCR sequences predominated, though certain public TCRs were found in many donors. Per a later analysis, fewer than 20,000 TCR beta sequences showed association with HLA alleles at 0.05 false discovery rate.

V was clipped by 2 bases and J by 0 bases, with 4 bases between them. Germline CDR1 MNHEY, CDR2 SMNVEV (reference sequence). The CDR3 contains 13 residues. The sequence was obtained from a male donor in good health and CMV-seronegative. The V and J genes are TRBV27 and TRBJ1-1; D unresolved. The specimen sequenced was PBMCs. The CDR3 DNA reads TGTGCCAGCAGTTTAGGCCTGAACACTGAAGCTTTCTTT. Encoded protein: CASSLGLNTEAFF.